Included here is one TCR beta chain sequence, with context. Only in-frame clones appear in the TCRdb table, and some are missing; sequencing was by immunoSEQ multiplex PCR. Of 300,000 to 400,000 clones in the sample, approximately 86% were seen once. This specimen comes from a study of blood T cell repertoires in COVID-19. About the research overall: Donors in the United States, Italy and Spain gave samples during acute or convalescent COVID-19.

Trimming at V came to 5 bases and at J to 4 bases, leaving 7 bases not matched to a gene. The CDR3 loop spans 15 amino acids. Germline CDR1 reads SGHTA; CDR2 reads FQGNSA. Membership in each cohort depended on participant-reported clinical history. Material for sequencing was PBMCs or T cells enriched from blood (not recorded which). V is TRBV7-2 and J is TRBJ2-5; 10 positions agree with TRBD2. This receptor was identified in a woman aged 40 to 50 with acute COVID-19. CDR3 region: CASSRVAGGVETQYF. The CDR3, as DNA: TGTGCCAGCAGCCGGGTAGCGGGAGGCGTAGAGACCCAGTACTTC.